This T cell receptor beta chain originates from a study of blood T cell repertoires in COVID-19. At the level of the study: Italy, Spain and the United States were the sources of the convalescent and acute COVID-19 samples.

As originally analysed: It was from reference gene primer amplification that nucleated cell counts were estimated. This table comes from immunoSEQ multiplex PCR, and its TCRdb copy is limited to in-frame clones, with some not included. The DNA gave D and trimming, while V, J and clone size come from that table. The profile shows 150,000 to 200,000 clones, roughly nine tenths of them singletons. V was shortened by 4 bases and J by 6 bases, with 9 bases between the two germline ends. The CDR3 totals 12 residues. Germline assignment: CDR1 SGHDN and CDR2 FVKESK. The chain carries TRBV14 and TRBJ1-2; maybe TRBD1 (6 bases). Sequencing was done on a sample of peripheral blood. The TCR was taken from a woman between 65 and 79 years old with acute or convalescent COVID-19. The CDR3 spells CASSRNRDGYTF. CDR3 in DNA: TGTGCCAGCAGCCGGAACAGGGATGGCTACACCTTC.